This TCR beta chain is from a study of T-cell reconstitution after alpha-beta-depleted transplantation in children. Study findings and constraints: It was surviving recipient T cells and thymic progenitors that gave some patients high TCRbeta diversity at day 60. About two months after transplant, alpha-beta T cells reportedly came from several hundred expanded graft clones. The main origin of T-cell counts and diversity one year after transplant was newly produced T cells.

TCRbeta library preparation incorporated unique molecular identifiers. TCRdb fed the PCR reads into MiXCR, producing one record per CDR3 protein. The table lists hundreds of thousands of distinct CDR3 sequences, roughly a tenth of them singletons, with 7.5% in the top ten. The table lists this clonotype with many counts. No antigen is known for it. V lost 6 bases, J lost 3 bases, and 11 bases lay in between. This CDR3 spans 13 amino acids. The receptor comes from a boy younger than two with acute myeloid leukemia, due to receive a stem cell transplant. This sample comprised PBMCs, obtained before TCRalphabeta/CD19-depleted stem cell transplant. V and J are TRBV12-3 or TRBV12-4 and TRBJ2-5; maybe TRBD1 (6 bases). CDR3 sequence: CASRPGQKETQYF. The CDR3 coding sequence is TGTGCCAGCAGACCCGGACAGAAAGAGACCCAGTACTTC.